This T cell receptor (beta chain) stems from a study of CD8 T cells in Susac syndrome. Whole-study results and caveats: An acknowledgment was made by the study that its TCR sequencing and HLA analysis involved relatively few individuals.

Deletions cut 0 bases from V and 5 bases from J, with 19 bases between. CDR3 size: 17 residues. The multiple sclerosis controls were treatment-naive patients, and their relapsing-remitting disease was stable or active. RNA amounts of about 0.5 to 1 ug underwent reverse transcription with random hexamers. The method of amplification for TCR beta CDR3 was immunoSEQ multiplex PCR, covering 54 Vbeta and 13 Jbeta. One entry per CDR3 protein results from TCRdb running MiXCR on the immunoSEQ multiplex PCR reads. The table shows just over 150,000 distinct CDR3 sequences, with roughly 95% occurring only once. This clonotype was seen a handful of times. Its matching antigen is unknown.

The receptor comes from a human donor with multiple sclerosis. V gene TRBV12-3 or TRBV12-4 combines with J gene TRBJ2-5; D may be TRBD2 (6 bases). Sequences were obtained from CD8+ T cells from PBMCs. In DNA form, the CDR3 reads TGTGCCAGCAGTTTAGCGCTAGGGTCGGGAGTTTGGGAGACCCAGTACTTC. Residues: CASSLALGSGVWETQYF.